This is a list of T cell receptor beta chains from one sample in a study of cytomegalovirus exposure and HLA in healthy donors. Profiling relied on immunoSEQ multiplex PCR, and the TCRdb table lists in-frame clones only, not all of them. The sample lists about 160,000 clones, roughly 82% seen once, with roughly 3% in the top ten. The sample was PBMCs. The receptor source for this set is a woman aged 45-59 years in good health and CMV-seropositive. Each CDR3 is given with its conserved first and last residue. Each record gives: D gene, J gene, V gene, clone size, CDR3 protein, CDR3 DNA. D genes are given only for firm matches. The size entry is marked missing in some rows and otherwise reads once, few, many or a size class.

D gene: NA
J gene: TRBJ1-2
V gene: TRBV5-1
clone size: NA
CDR3 protein: CASSLDAGTLEANGYTF
CDR3 DNA: TGCGCCAGCAGCTTGGATGCTGGGACACTCGAAGCGAATGGCTACACCTTC

D gene: NA
J gene: TRBJ2-7
V gene: TRBV5-1
clone size: NA
CDR3 protein: CASSLGQSYEQYF
CDR3 DNA: TGCGCCAGCAGCTTGGGACAGTCCTACGAGCAGTACTTC

D gene: NA
J gene: TRBJ1-1
V gene: TRBV18
clone size: NA
CDR3 protein: CATQGGTEAFF
CDR3 DNA: TGTGCCACCCAGGGAGGGACTGAAGCTTTCTTT

D gene: NA
J gene: TRBJ2-7
V gene: TRBV6-5
clone size: NA
CDR3 protein: CASSYSPGVNYEQYF
CDR3 DNA: TGTGCCAGCAGTTACTCACCCGGGGTAAACTACGAGCAGTACTTC

D gene: NA
J gene: TRBJ2-1
V gene: TRBV27
clone size: once
CDR3 protein: CASSLTRSSYNEQFF
CDR3 DNA: TGTGCCAGCAGTTTAACACGGAGCTCCTACAATGAGCAGTTCTTC

D gene: NA
J gene: TRBJ2-7
V gene: TRBV5-1
clone size: NA
CDR3 protein: CASSLASGIYEQYF
CDR3 DNA: TGCGCCAGCAGCTTGGCCTCCGGGATTTACGAGCAGTACTTC

D gene: NA
J gene: TRBJ1-1
V gene: TRBV5-6
clone size: NA
CDR3 protein: CASSLITGLLHTEAFF
CDR3 DNA: TGTGCCAGCAGCTTGATTACAGGGCTCCTCCACACTGAAGCTTTCTTT

D gene: NA
J gene: TRBJ2-5
V gene: TRBV5-8
clone size: NA
CDR3 protein: CASSPGWSKETQYF
CDR3 DNA: TGTGCCAGCAGCCCTGGTTGGAGTAAAGAGACCCAGTACTTC

D gene: TRBD1
J gene: TRBJ2-3
V gene: TRBV13
clone size: NA
CDR3 protein: CASSPTGESTDTQYF
CDR3 DNA: TGTGCCAGCAGCCCTACAGGGGAAAGCACAGATACGCAGTATTTT

D gene: NA
J gene: TRBJ2-7
V gene: TRBV13
clone size: once
CDR3 protein: CASSLTGGGSLEQYF
CDR3 DNA: TGTGCCAGCAGCCTGACCGGGGGAGGTTCTTTAGAGCAGTACTTC

D gene: NA
J gene: TRBJ2-7
V gene: TRBV14
clone size: once
CDR3 protein: CASSPSLDSYEQYF
CDR3 DNA: TGTGCCAGCAGCCCATCCTTGGACAGTTACGAGCAGTACTTC

D gene: NA
J gene: TRBJ1-1
V gene: TRBV5-1
clone size: NA
CDR3 protein: CASSAGIEAFF
CDR3 DNA: TGCGCCAGCAGTGCAGGGATTGAAGCTTTCTTT

D gene: TRBD1
J gene: TRBJ1-5
V gene: TRBV7-9
clone size: NA
CDR3 protein: CASSLGTGVEPQHF
CDR3 DNA: TGTGCCAGCAGCTTAGGGACAGGGGTCGAGCCCCAGCATTTT

D gene: TRBD2
J gene: TRBJ2-7
V gene: TRBV5-1
clone size: NA
CDR3 protein: CASSHLAGAYEQYF
CDR3 DNA: TGCGCCAGCAGCCACCTAGCGGGGGCCTACGAGCAGTACTTC

D gene: NA
J gene: TRBJ2-5
V gene: TRBV5-1
clone size: NA
CDR3 protein: CASSLRGGETQYF
CDR3 DNA: TGCGCCAGCAGCTTGAGGGGGGGAGAGACCCAGTACTTC

D gene: NA
J gene: TRBJ1-1
V gene: TRBV5-1
clone size: NA
CDR3 protein: CASMGGPRTESANTEAFF
CDR3 DNA: TGCGCCAGCATGGGTGGGCCCCGGACAGAATCTGCTAACACTGAAGCTTTCTTT

D gene: NA
J gene: TRBJ2-7
V gene: TRBV2
clone size: NA
CDR3 protein: CASSGSVSYEQYF
CDR3 DNA: TGTGCCAGCAGTGGGTCAGTCTCCTACGAGCAGTACTTC

D gene: TRBD2
J gene: TRBJ2-7
V gene: TRBV4-1
clone size: few
CDR3 protein: CASSQTAGPSGRDEQYF
CDR3 DNA: TGCGCCAGCAGCCAGACCGCTGGCCCTAGCGGCCGGGACGAGCAGTACTTC

D gene: TRBD1
J gene: TRBJ2-3
V gene: TRBV4-2
clone size: once
CDR3 protein: CASSQGTGATTDTQYF
CDR3 DNA: TGTGCCAGCAGCCAAGGGACAGGGGCTACTACAGATACGCAGTATTTT

D gene: TRBD1
J gene: TRBJ2-7
V gene: TRBV7-8
clone size: once
CDR3 protein: CASRRDRDHEQYF
CDR3 DNA: TGTGCCAGCCGTAGGGACAGGGATCACGAGCAGTACTTC

D gene: TRBD1
J gene: TRBJ1-5
V gene: TRBV9
clone size: NA
CDR3 protein: CASSTLTYGGTGHQPQHF
CDR3 DNA: TGTGCCAGCAGCACGTTAACTTACGGGGGGACAGGGCATCAGCCCCAGCATTTT

D gene: NA
J gene: TRBJ2-7
V gene: TRBV19
clone size: NA
CDR3 protein: CASSIAPGYEAYEQYF
CDR3 DNA: TGTGCCAGTAGTATAGCCCCCGGTTATGAAGCCTACGAGCAGTACTTC

D gene: TRBD1
J gene: TRBJ2-7
V gene: TRBV5-4
clone size: NA
CDR3 protein: CASSRGQGYYEQYF
CDR3 DNA: TGTGCCAGCAGCCGGGGACAGGGTTATTACGAGCAGTACTTC

D gene: NA
J gene: TRBJ1-2
V gene: TRBV19
clone size: once
CDR3 protein: CASSINFNYGYTF
CDR3 DNA: TGTGCCAGTAGTATAAACTTTAACTATGGCTACACCTTC

D gene: NA
J gene: TRBJ2-7
V gene: TRBV7-9
clone size: NA
CDR3 protein: CASSFSAYEQYF
CDR3 DNA: TGTGCCAGCAGCTTTAGTGCCTACGAGCAGTACTTC

D gene: TRBD1
J gene: TRBJ2-7
V gene: TRBV5-1
clone size: NA
CDR3 protein: CASSFRDRAHEQYF
CDR3 DNA: TGCGCCAGCAGCTTCCGGGACAGGGCACACGAGCAGTACTTC

D gene: TRBD1
J gene: TRBJ1-5
V gene: TRBV7-8
clone size: NA
CDR3 protein: CASSSGQGINQPQHF
CDR3 DNA: TGTGCCAGCAGCTCCGGACAGGGGATTAATCAGCCCCAGCATTTT

D gene: NA
J gene: TRBJ1-5
V gene: TRBV7-2
clone size: few
CDR3 protein: CASSLQGHNQPQHF
CDR3 DNA: TGTGCCAGCAGCTTACAGGGTCATAATCAGCCCCAGCATTTT

D gene: TRBD1
J gene: TRBJ1-1
V gene: TRBV7-9
clone size: NA
CDR3 protein: CASSLQQGGEAFF
CDR3 DNA: TGTGCCAGCAGCCTTCAGCAGGGGGGAGAAGCTTTCTTT

D gene: NA
J gene: TRBJ1-2
V gene: TRBV6-6
clone size: NA
CDR3 protein: CASSDDSYGYTF
CDR3 DNA: TGTGCCAGCAGTGACGACAGCTATGGCTACACCTTC

D gene: NA
J gene: TRBJ2-5
V gene: TRBV4-1
clone size: NA
CDR3 protein: CASSQAGRPQETQYF
CDR3 DNA: TGCGCCAGCAGCCAAGCAGGGAGGCCCCAGGAGACCCAGTACTTC

D gene: NA
J gene: TRBJ1-1
V gene: TRBV10-2
clone size: NA
CDR3 protein: CASLRGIEAFF
CDR3 DNA: TGCGCCAGCCTACGGGGGATTGAAGCTTTCTTT

D gene: NA
J gene: TRBJ2-3
V gene: TRBV5-1
clone size: NA
CDR3 protein: CASSLEAGTLRTDTQYF
CDR3 DNA: TGCGCCAGCAGCTTGGAGGCCGGGACATTGAGAACAGATACGCAGTATTTT

D gene: TRBD2
J gene: TRBJ2-7
V gene: TRBV6-1
clone size: NA
CDR3 protein: CASSPLRGFSYEQYF
CDR3 DNA: TGTGCCAGCAGTCCGCTGCGGGGGTTCTCCTACGAGCAGTACTTC

D gene: TRBD1
J gene: TRBJ1-1
V gene: TRBV30
clone size: NA
CDR3 protein: CAWSVKGTGGTEAFF
CDR3 DNA: TGTGCCTGGAGTGTAAAGGGGACAGGGGGCACTGAAGCTTTCTTT

D gene: TRBD1
J gene: TRBJ1-4
V gene: TRBV4-1
clone size: NA
CDR3 protein: CASSQVVTGDEKLFF
CDR3 DNA: TGCGCCAGCAGCCAAGTCGTGACAGGGGATGAAAAACTGTTTTTT

D gene: NA
J gene: TRBJ2-7
V gene: TRBV7-2
clone size: NA
CDR3 protein: CASSLPSYEQYF
CDR3 DNA: TGTGCCAGCAGTCTTCCCTCCTACGAGCAGTACTTC

D gene: TRBD2
J gene: TRBJ2-7
V gene: TRBV2
clone size: NA
CDR3 protein: CASSLELAGLYEQYF
CDR3 DNA: TGTGCCAGCAGTTTAGAACTAGCGGGGCTCTACGAGCAGTACTTC

D gene: TRBD1
J gene: TRBJ2-3
V gene: TRBV5-1
clone size: NA
CDR3 protein: CASSLYRGGTDTQYF
CDR3 DNA: TGCGCCAGCAGCTTGTACAGGGGCGGAACAGATACGCAGTATTTT

D gene: NA
J gene: TRBJ2-7
V gene: TRBV21-1
clone size: NA
CDR3 protein: CASSPNNRDRVTSYEQYF
CDR3 DNA: TGTGCCAGCAGCCCAAACAACCGGGACAGGGTCACCTCCTACGAGCAGTACTTC

D gene: TRBD1
J gene: TRBJ1-2
V gene: TRBV4-1
clone size: NA
CDR3 protein: CASSQGNRGVEGYTF
CDR3 DNA: TGCGCCAGCAGCCAGGGAAACAGGGGGGTTGAGGGCTACACCTTC

D gene: NA
J gene: TRBJ2-5
V gene: TRBV5-1
clone size: NA
CDR3 protein: CASSLAPPTEETQYF
CDR3 DNA: TGCGCCAGCAGCTTGGCACCCCCAACTGAAGAGACCCAGTACTTC

D gene: NA
J gene: TRBJ1-2
V gene: TRBV6-1
clone size: NA
CDR3 protein: CASSEMYQVNYGYTF
CDR3 DNA: TGTGCCAGCAGTGAAATGTATCAGGTGAACTATGGCTACACCTTC

D gene: TRBD1
J gene: TRBJ1-6
V gene: TRBV18
clone size: NA
CDR3 protein: CASSPLHSGTEDSYNSPLHF
CDR3 DNA: TGTGCCAGCTCACCACTACACTCCGGGACAGAAGATTCCTATAATTCACCCCTCCACTTT

D gene: TRBD1
J gene: TRBJ1-2
V gene: TRBV25-1
clone size: NA
CDR3 protein: CASSRTGAAYGYTF
CDR3 DNA: TGTGCCAGCAGTCGAACAGGGGCGGCCTATGGCTACACCTTC

D gene: TRBD1
J gene: TRBJ1-4
V gene: TRBV4-1
clone size: few
CDR3 protein: CASSQRQGREKLFF
CDR3 DNA: TGCGCCAGCAGCCAACGACAGGGCCGGGAAAAACTGTTTTTT

D gene: NA
J gene: TRBJ1-2
V gene: TRBV5-4
clone size: NA
CDR3 protein: CASSPRGGVIGAGYTF
CDR3 DNA: TGTGCCAGCAGCCCCCGAGGGGGGGTAATAGGGGCTGGCTACACCTTC

D gene: NA
J gene: TRBJ1-2
V gene: TRBV6-1
clone size: few
CDR3 protein: CASTRGLGGYTF
CDR3 DNA: TGTGCCAGCACGCGTGGACTCGGTGGCTACACCTTC